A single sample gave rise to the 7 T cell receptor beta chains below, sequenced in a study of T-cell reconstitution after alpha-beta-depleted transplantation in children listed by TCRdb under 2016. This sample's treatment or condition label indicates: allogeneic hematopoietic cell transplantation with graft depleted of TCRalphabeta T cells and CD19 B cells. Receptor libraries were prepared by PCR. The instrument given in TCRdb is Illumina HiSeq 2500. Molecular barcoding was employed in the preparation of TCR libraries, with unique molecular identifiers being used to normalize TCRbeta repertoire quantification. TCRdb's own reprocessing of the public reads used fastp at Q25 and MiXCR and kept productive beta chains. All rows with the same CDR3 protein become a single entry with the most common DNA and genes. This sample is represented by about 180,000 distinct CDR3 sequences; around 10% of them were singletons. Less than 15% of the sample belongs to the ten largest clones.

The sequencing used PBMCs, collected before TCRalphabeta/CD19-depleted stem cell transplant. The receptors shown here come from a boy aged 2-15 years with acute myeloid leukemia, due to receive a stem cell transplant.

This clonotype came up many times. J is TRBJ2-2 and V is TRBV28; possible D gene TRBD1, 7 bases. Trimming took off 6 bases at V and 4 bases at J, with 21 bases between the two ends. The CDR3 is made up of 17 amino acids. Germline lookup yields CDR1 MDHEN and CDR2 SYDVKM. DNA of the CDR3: TGTGCCAGCAGGGGCGGGGCGACAGGGAGTAGCACCGGGGAGCTGTTTTTT. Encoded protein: CASRGGATGSSTGELFF.

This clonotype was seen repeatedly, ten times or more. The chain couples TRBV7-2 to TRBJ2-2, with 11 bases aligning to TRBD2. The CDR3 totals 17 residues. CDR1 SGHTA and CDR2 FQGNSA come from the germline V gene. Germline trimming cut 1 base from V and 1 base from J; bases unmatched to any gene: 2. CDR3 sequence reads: CASSLGLAGGNTGELFF. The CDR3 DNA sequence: TGTGCCAGCAGCTTAGGCCTAGCGGGGGGGAACACCGGGGAGCTGTTTTTT.

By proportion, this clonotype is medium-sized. The CDR3 is CASRWTREGQNQPQHF. The CDR3 DNA reads TGTGCCAGCCGGTGGACCAGGGAGGGCCAAAATCAGCCCCAGCATTTT. The rearrangement joins TRBV6-6 to TRBJ1-5, with D possibly TRBD1 on 5 matching bases. Per germline, CDR1 MNHNY and CDR2 SVGAGI (reference sequence). This CDR3 is 16 amino acids long. V lost 8 bases, J lost 4 bases, and 21 bases lay in between.

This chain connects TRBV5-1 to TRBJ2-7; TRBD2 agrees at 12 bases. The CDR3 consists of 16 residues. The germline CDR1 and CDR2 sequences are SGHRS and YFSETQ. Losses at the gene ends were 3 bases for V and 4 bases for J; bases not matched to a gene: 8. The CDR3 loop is CASSSDGLAGTYEQYF. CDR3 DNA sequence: TGCGCCAGCAGCTCGGACGGACTAGCGGGAACATACGAGCAGTACTTC. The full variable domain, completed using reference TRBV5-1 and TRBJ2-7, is KAGVTQTPRYLIKTRGQQVTLSCSPISGHRSVSWYQQTPGQGLQFLFEYFSETQRNKGNFPGRFSGRQFSNSRSEMNVSTLELGDSALYLCASSSDGLAGTYEQYFGPGTRLTVT.

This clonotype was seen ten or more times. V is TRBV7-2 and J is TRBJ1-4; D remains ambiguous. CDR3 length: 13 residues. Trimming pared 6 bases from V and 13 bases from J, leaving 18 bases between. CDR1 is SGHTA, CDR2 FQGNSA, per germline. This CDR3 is CASSAGPGSGLFF. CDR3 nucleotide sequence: TGTGCCAGCAGTGCCGGGCCTGGGAGTGGACTGTTTTTT.

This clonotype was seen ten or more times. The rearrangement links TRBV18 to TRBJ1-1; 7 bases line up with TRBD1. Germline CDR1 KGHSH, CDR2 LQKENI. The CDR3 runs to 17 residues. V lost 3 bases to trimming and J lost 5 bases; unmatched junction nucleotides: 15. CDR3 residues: CASSPSLYGQAGTEAFF. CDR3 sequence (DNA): TGTGCCAGCTCACCGTCGCTGTACGGACAGGCGGGGACTGAAGCTTTCTTT. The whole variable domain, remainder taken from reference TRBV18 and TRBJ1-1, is NAGVMQNPRHLVRRRGQEARLRCSPMKGHSHVYWYRQLPEEGLKFMVYLQKENIIDESGMPKERFSAEFPKEGPSILRIQQVVRGDSAAYFCASSPSLYGQAGTEAFFGQGTRLTVV.

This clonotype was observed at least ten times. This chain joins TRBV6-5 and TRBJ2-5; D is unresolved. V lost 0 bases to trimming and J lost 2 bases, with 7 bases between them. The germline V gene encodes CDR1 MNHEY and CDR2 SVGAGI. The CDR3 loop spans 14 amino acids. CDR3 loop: CASSYSWEQETQYF. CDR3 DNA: TGTGCCAGCAGTTACTCGTGGGAACAAGAGACCCAGTACTTC.